The clone carrying this T cell receptor beta chain was detected only a few times. Its antigen is as yet unknown. This CDR3 has 13 amino acids. With 4 bases removed from V and 0 bases from J, the gap between germline ends came to 4 bases. CDR1 SNHLY and CDR2 FYNNEI come from the germline V gene. These data originate in a study of shared clonotypes between healthy human individuals. General study results and limits: What rarefaction showed was incomplete sorted-subset sequencing despite large depth.

200 to 250 ng DNA, tens of thousands of T cell genomes, went into each sorted-subset replicate PCR. The method was immunoSEQ multiplex PCR; TCRdb's version includes in-frame clones alone and lacks a portion of them. In the table there are 950,000 to 1,200,000 clones, around three quarters of which are singletons. All participating donors were Caucasian adults from Nashville, Tennessee. The sequencing sample was made of memory CD4+ T cells from PBMCs. As to subset: CD45RA-negative fraction. The clonotype was recovered from a man between 18 and 35 years old in good health. Some clones in this sample may be carry-over from other donors' samples. V usage is TRBV2 and J usage is TRBJ1-5; the D is unclear. The CDR3 is CASSAYSNQPQHF. The CDR3 region has the DNA TGTGCCAGCAGTGCCTATAGCAATCAGCCCCAGCATTTT.